This T cell receptor (beta chain) was identified in a study of control samples from healthy donors and cancer patients. Measured with immunoSEQ multiplex PCR; TCRdb has only the in-frame clones, and not every one. In the table there are 55,000 to 70,000 clones, approximately 90% of which are singletons. The CDR3 covers 18 residues. The junction had 12 bases not matched to a gene; V was cut back by 3 bases and J by 2 bases. Looked up from germline, CDR1 is SEHNR and CDR2 is FQNEAQ (reference sequence). The sequenced sample was PBMCs. The source of this sequence is a man between 25 and 39 years old with colorectal cancer. J is TRBJ1-2 and V is TRBV7-9, with 10 positions matching TRBD1. Here the CDR3 DNA reads TGTGCCAGCAGCTTGTCAGGACAGGGGGTAGCAGCCAACTATGGCTACACCTTC. The encoded protein is CASSLSGQGVAANYGYTF.